Below, 31 T cell receptor beta chains from the same sample are listed, as sequenced in a study of cytomegalovirus exposure and HLA in healthy donors. Researchers ran the PCR with 60 Vbeta and 13 Jbeta primers. The method was immunoSEQ multiplex PCR; TCRdb's version includes in-frame clones alone and lacks a portion of them. The sample lists over 130,000 clones, 60% to 85% occurring once. The sequenced sample was PBMCs. The receptors shown here come from a man in his forties or fifties in good health and CMV-seropositive.

This clone has a handful of counts. The chain joins TRBV10-3 to TRBJ1-5, with TRBD1 as a possible D gene (6 bases). This CDR3 spans 13 amino acids. V dropped 10 bases and J dropped 7 bases, with 17 bases sitting between them. Per the germline V gene, CDR1 is ENHRY and CDR2 is SYGVKD. CDR3 in DNA: TGTGCCACTCTCGGGGGGGCCAGCCAGCCCCAGCATTTT. This translates into CATLGGASQPQHF.

This chain connects TRBV28 to TRBJ1-2; D gene ambiguous. The germline V gene encodes CDR1 MDHEN and CDR2 SYDVKM. V dropped 6 bases and J dropped 8 bases, with 16 bases sitting between them. CDR3 length: 13 amino acids. CDR3 bases: TGTGCCAGCAGCTCACAGACCCTCGTCGGCTACACCTTC. Translating it yields CASSSQTLVGYTF.

This chain connects TRBV30 to TRBJ2-1; D call uncertain. Germline lookup yields CDR1 GTSNPN and CDR2 SVGIG (reference sequence). V gave up 2 bases and J gave up 4 bases, with 9 bases separating them. This CDR3 has 13 amino acids. The CDR3, as DNA: TGTGCCTGGAGTTCGGGTGAATACAATGAGCAGTTCTTC. It is translated as CAWSSGEYNEQFF.

This clone showed up just once. The chain is built from TRBV5-1 and TRBJ1-4; maybe TRBD1 (6 bases). Trimming removed 1 base at V and 8 bases at J, with 15 bases between. The CDR3 runs 15 residues. Germline CDR1 reads SGHRS; CDR2 reads YFSETQ. The CDR3 nucleotides are TGCGCCAGCAGCTTGTCGGGCCAGGGGCGGGAAAAACTGTTTTTT. It encodes CASSLSGQGREKLFF.

This clone was detected only a few times. The rearrangement uses TRBV4-1 and TRBJ1-5, with TRBD1 identical over 11 bases. V shed 1 base, J shed 4 bases, and the junction held 15 bases outside the gene matches. The germline gives CDR1 MGHRA, CDR2 YSYEKL. The CDR3 extends over 20 amino acids. The CDR3: CASSQGSLTGQGVRNQPQHF. The DNA for the CDR3 is TGCGCCAGCAGCCAAGGGAGCCTTACGGGACAGGGGGTAAGAAATCAGCCCCAGCATTTT.

The gene calls are TRBV6-1 and TRBJ2-1, with D perhaps TRBD1 (6 bases). CDR1 and CDR2 from the germline V gene are MNHNS and SASEGT. Trimming stripped 1 base from V and 4 bases from J, with 11 bases between. There are 15 residues in the CDR3. The CDR3 sequence: CASSEEQGSYNEQFF. As DNA, the CDR3 is TGTGCCAGCAGTGAAGAGCAGGGGTCTTACAATGAGCAGTTCTTC.

This chain connects TRBV5-1 to TRBJ2-7; maybe TRBD2 (6 bases). Trimming removed 4 bases from V and 5 bases from J, with 19 bases in between. Germline V gene data show CDR1 as SGHRS and CDR2 as YFSETQ. The CDR3 extends over 15 amino acids. The DNA for the CDR3 is TGCGCCAGCAGCCCCGTGGCAGCGGGTCCCCACGAGCAGTACTTC. Residues: CASSPVAAGPHEQYF.

The gene calls are TRBV5-4 and TRBJ1-2; 11 bases agree with TRBD1. V lost 3 bases, J lost 8 bases, and 15 bases stayed unmatched. Germline lookup yields CDR1 SGHNT and CDR2 YYREEE (reference sequence). The CDR3 contains 17 residues. This chain's CDR3 is CASSSTVGQGAMGGYTF. In nucleotides, the CDR3 is TGTGCCAGCAGCTCGACCGTAGGACAGGGGGCCATGGGCGGCTACACCTTC.

The genes are TRBV7-2 and TRBJ1-2, with D possibly being TRBD1 (6 bases). The CDR3 length is 16 residues. Looked up from germline, CDR1 is SGHTA and CDR2 is FQGNSA. Trimming cost V 1 base and J 3 bases, with 15 bases left between them. The CDR3 spells CASSLGDKVGDYGYTF. The CDR3 nucleotides are TGTGCCAGCAGCTTAGGGGACAAGGTCGGAGACTATGGCTACACCTTC. The whole variable domain, filled in from reference TRBV7-2 and TRBJ1-2, reads GAGVSQSPSNKVTEKGKDVELRCDPISGHTALYWYRQSLGQGLEFLIYFQGNSAPDKSGLPSDRFSAERTGGSVSTLTIQRTQQEDSAVYLCASSLGDKVGDYGYTFGSGTRLTVV.

V usage is TRBV29-1 and J usage is TRBJ1-4; the D gene is possibly TRBD1 (5 bases). Per the germline V gene, CDR1 is SQVTM and CDR2 is ANQGSEA. CDR3 length equals 15 residues. Between the trimmed V and J ends, which lost 0 bases and 7 bases, there was a span of 15 bases. The CDR3 DNA follows: TGCAGCGTTGAAGATGGCGGCAGGGAGGTTGAAAAACTGTTTTTT. This translates into CSVEDGGREVEKLFF.

This clone is medium-sized. The chain carries TRBV4-1 and TRBJ2-7; 14 positions match TRBD2. The V segment lost 0 bases and the J segment 3 bases; nucleotides outside the gene matches: 4. CDR1 is MGHRA and CDR2 is YSYEKL in the germline V gene. This CDR3 has 17 residues. The CDR3 coding sequence is TGCGCCAGCAGCCAAGATCAGGGGACTAGCGGGAGCTACGAGCAGTACTTC. Translated, it gives CASSQDQGTSGSYEQYF.

This clone was observed a single time. This chain connects TRBV7-9 to TRBJ2-2; D is possibly TRBD2 (5 bases). CDR3 length equals 17 residues. V was shortened by 1 base and J by 0 bases, with 12 bases between the two germline ends. CDR1 is SEHNR and CDR2 is FQNEAQ in the germline V gene (reference sequence). CDR3 sequence: CASSLGFALANTGELFF. The CDR3, as DNA: TGTGCCAGCAGCTTAGGATTCGCACTAGCGAACACCGGGGAGCTGTTTTTT.

The chain joins TRBV20-1 to TRBJ1-2; a possible D gene is TRBD1 (5 bases). The CDR3 totals 11 residues. Looked up from germline, CDR1 is DFQATT and CDR2 is SNEGSKA (reference sequence). V lost 1 base to trimming and J lost 8 bases, with 8 bases between them. The CDR3 region has the DNA TGCAGTGCTAGAGCGGGGGGGGGCTACACCTTC. Residues: CSARAGGGYTF.

This clone appeared a few times. A junction end diverges from the germline sequence, so it may reflect a read error. This chain connects TRBV10-3 to TRBJ1-1, with a tentative D call TRBD1 (5 bases). The CDR3 runs to 13 residues. From germline, CDR1 is ENHRY and CDR2 SYGVKD. CDR3 region: CASSDGQNTEAFF. As DNA, the CDR3 is TGTGCCAGCAGTGACGGACAGAACACTGAAGCTTTCTTT.

The V call is TRBV5-6, the J call TRBJ2-3, with D possibly TRBD1 on 6 matching bases. V was cut by 4 bases and J by 2 bases, with 14 bases left in between. Germline V lookup: CDR1 SGHDT, CDR2 YYEEEE. This CDR3 has 15 residues. CDR3 coding DNA: TGTGCCAGCAGCGAAACAGGGAAGATCACAGATACGCAGTATTTT. Protein: CASSETGKITDTQYF.

As DNA, the CDR3 is TGTGCCAGTAGTATAGGGGGGACTAGCGCGGTGGATACGCAGTATTTT. Residues: CASSIGGTSAVDTQYF. The rearrangement joins TRBV19 to TRBJ2-3; 10 bases are shared with TRBD2. The CDR3 extends over 16 amino acids. Germline V gene lookup returns CDR1 LNHDA and CDR2 SQIVND (reference sequence). V lost 1 base, J lost 6 bases, and 7 bases stayed unmatched. The full variable domain, its missing parts supplied by reference TRBV19 and TRBJ2-3, is DGGITQSPKYLFRKEGQNVTLSCEQNLNHDAMYWYRQDPGQGLRLIYYSQIVNDFQKGDIAEGYSVSREKKESFPLTVTSAQKNPTAFYLCASSIGGTSAVDTQYFGPGTRLTVL.

The CDR3 spells CASKVAGVEQYF. The CDR3 bases are TGTGCCAGTAAGGTAGCGGGAGTCGAGCAGTACTTC. The V gene is TRBV11-2, the J gene TRBJ2-7, with 9 bases that match TRBD2. Germline CDR1 SGHAT, CDR2 FQNNGV. The CDR3 extends over 12 amino acids. V was pared by 9 bases and J by 6 bases, with 6 bases of the junction left unmatched.

Only one count was recorded for this clone. Additional DNA sequences in this sample encode the identical CDR3. This chain links TRBV6-1 with TRBJ2-2; 9 nucleotides line up with TRBD2. V was pared by 6 bases and J by 4 bases, with 6 bases of the junction left unmatched. This CDR3 contains 15 residues. Germline CDR1 MNHNS, CDR2 SASEGT. For the CDR3, the DNA is TGTGCCAGCAGGTTAGCGGGAGTCCCCACCGGGGAGCTGTTTTTT. The encoded protein is CASRLAGVPTGELFF.

The chain joins TRBV21-1 to TRBJ1-4. TRBV21-1 is flagged as a pseudogene. CDR3 length: 15 amino acids. CDR3 residues: CASSHKRTGDEKLFF. The CDR3 DNA sequence: TGTGCCAGCAGCCACAAACGGACGGGAGATGAAAAACTGTTTTTT.

This clone was seen a handful of times. The V call is TRBV5-4, the J call TRBJ2-5, with 8 bases fitting TRBD1. Germline assignment: CDR1 SGHNT and CDR2 YYREEE (reference sequence). CDR3 length: 14 residues. J lost 1 base, V lost 4 bases, and 3 bases had no gene match. In DNA form, the CDR3 reads TGTGCCAGCAGCCCGGACAGGGCCCAAGAGACCCAGTACTTC. It encodes CASSPDRAQETQYF.

This clone was counted between two and nine times. For the CDR3, the DNA is TGTGCCAGCAGCCTTAACACCGGGGAGCTGTTTTTT. Amino acid sequence: CASSLNTGELFF. The chain joins TRBV9 to TRBJ2-2; no reliable D call. Germline V gene lookup returns CDR1 SGDLS and CDR2 YYNGEE. Trimming took off 4 bases at V and 2 bases at J, with 3 bases between the two ends. The CDR3 is 12 residues long.

This clone was observed a handful of times. The chain joins TRBV28 to TRBJ1-2, with TRBD1 matching 8 bases. Per germline, CDR1 MDHEN and CDR2 SYDVKM. Unmatched junction bases numbered 11, after V lost 8 bases and J lost 6 bases. This CDR3 spans 14 amino acids. The CDR3 DNA follows: TGTGCCAGCTATACCTCAGGGGGCAGCGATGGCTACACCTTC. Translation gives CASYTSGGSDGYTF.

The genes are TRBV4-2 and TRBJ1-6, with D uncertain. V lost 0 bases, J lost 8 bases, and 11 bases lay in between. Germline assignment: CDR1 LGHNA and CDR2 YNFKEQ. CDR3 size: 15 residues. CDR3 loop: CASSQDLDLYSPLHF. For the CDR3, the DNA is TGTGCCAGCAGCCAAGATCTGGACTTGTATTCACCCCTCCACTTT.

The chain uses TRBV5-6 and TRBJ2-2, with TRBD1 matching over 10 bases. J gave up 5 bases and V 0 bases, and 1 base lay outside the gene matches. CDR1 is SGHDT, CDR2 YYEEEE, per germline. CDR3 length equals 15 residues. The CDR3 DNA reads TGTGCCAGCAGCTTGGGGGGACAGGGGACCGGGGAGCTGTTTTTT. Its translation: CASSLGGQGTGELFF.

This clone was seen once. J is TRBJ2-3 and V is TRBV10-2; D unresolved. Germline-derived CDR1 and CDR2 are WSHSY and SAAADI. V lost 4 bases and J 5 bases, leaving 4 bases between the germline ends. The CDR3 is made up of 11 amino acids. DNA of the CDR3: TGCGCCAGCAGTGTCAAAGATACGCAGTATTTT. Translation gives CASSVKDTQYF.

This chain joins TRBV5-1 and TRBJ2-7; 8 bases line up with TRBD1. V was clipped by 2 bases and J by 6 bases; unmatched bases: 10. The CDR3 consists of 15 residues. CDR1 and CDR2 from the germline V gene are SGHRS and YFSETQ. CDR3 nucleotide sequence: TGCGCCAGCAGCTTCGGGACAGGATTAGAGGCCGAGCAGTACTTC. Its translation: CASSFGTGLEAEQYF.

The J gene is TRBJ1-5, the V gene TRBV9; tentative D call: TRBD1 (6 bases). From germline, CDR1 is SGDLS and CDR2 YYNGEE. V was pared by 3 bases and J by 5 bases, with 15 bases between. The CDR3 contains 15 residues. DNA of the CDR3: TGTGCCAGCAGCGGGGATCAGGGGATAGATCAGCCCCAGCATTTT. Residues: CASSGDQGIDQPQHF. Looking up the rest from reference TRBV9 and TRBJ1-5 gives the full variable domain: DSGVTQTPKHLITATGQRVTLRCSPRSGDLSVYWYQQSLDQGLQFLIQYYNGEERAKGNILERFSAQQFPDLHSELNLSSLELGDSALYFCASSGDQGIDQPQHFGDGTRLSIL.

This clone was counted a few times. The chain links TRBV14 to TRBJ2-7; TRBD2 agrees at 8 bases. Trimming took 4 bases from V and 4 from J; bases not matched to a gene: 6. The germline V gene has CDR1 SGHDN and CDR2 FVKESK. This CDR3 has 14 amino acids. CDR3 residues: CASSLGLAGYEQYF. The CDR3 region has the DNA TGTGCCAGCAGCCTCGGACTAGCCGGGTACGAGCAGTACTTC. Full variable domain (outside the CDR3, taken from reference TRBV14 and TRBJ2-7): EAGVTQFPSHSVIEKGQTVTLRCDPISGHDNLYWYRRVMGKEIKFLLHFVKESKQDESGMPNNRFLAERTGGTYSTLKVQPAELEDSGVYFCASSLGLAGYEQYFGPGTRLTVT.

The rearrangement joins TRBV7-3 to TRBJ2-1, with 8 bases aligning to TRBD2. From germline, CDR1 is SGHTA and CDR2 FQGTGA. The junction had 5 bases not matched to a gene; V was cut back by 5 bases and J by 2 bases. The CDR3 spans 15 residues. The CDR3 sequence is CASSTTSGAYNEQFF. The DNA for the CDR3 is TGTGCCAGCAGCACAACTAGCGGAGCCTACAATGAGCAGTTCTTC.

V usage is TRBV5-5 and J usage is TRBJ2-6, with D perhaps matching TRBD1 (5 bases). This CDR3 region has 17 residues. Germline values: CDR1 SGHKS, CDR2 YYEKEE (reference sequence). V was cut by 1 base and J by 2 bases, with 13 bases left in between. This CDR3 reads CASSLYISGTGANVLTF. The CDR3 coding sequence is TGTGCCAGCAGCTTGTATATTTCAGGGACTGGGGCCAACGTCCTGACTTTC.

The chain uses TRBV5-1 and TRBJ1-2; TRBD1 is a possible D gene (5 bases). The CDR3 has 14 residues. V gave up 3 bases and J gave up 3 bases, with 12 bases separating them. Per the germline V gene, CDR1 is SGHRS and CDR2 is YFSETQ. CDR3 sequence: CASSSNVGDYGYTF. The DNA of the CDR3 is TGCGCCAGCAGCTCTAACGTAGGGGACTATGGCTACACCTTC.